The 3 T cell receptor beta chains below come from one sample, sequenced in a study of blood T cell repertoires in COVID-19. The method was immunoSEQ multiplex PCR; TCRdb's version includes in-frame clones alone and lacks a portion of them. This table holds a few hundred thousand clones, roughly nine tenths found once. The sample was peripheral blood. The receptors originated from a man aged 18 to 35 with active or convalescent COVID-19.

This chain connects TRBV19 to TRBJ2-5; D is possibly TRBD1 (6 bases). The CDR3 loop spans 13 amino acids. Trimming removed 6 bases at V and 13 bases at J, with 21 bases between. Germline V gene sequence: CDR1 LNHDA, CDR2 SQIVND (reference sequence). The CDR3 reads CASSTTSDRPGYF. For the CDR3, the DNA is TGTGCCAGTAGCACCACATCCGACAGGCCAGGGTACTTC. Full variable domain (remainder filled in from reference TRBV19 and TRBJ2-5): DGGITQSPKYLFRKEGQNVTLSCEQNLNHDAMYWYRQDPGQGLRLIYYSQIVNDFQKGDIAEGYSVSREKKESFPLTVTSAQKNPTAFYLCASSTTSDRPGYFGPGTRLLVL.

This clone was found a few times. The V call is TRBV19, the J call TRBJ1-2; no definite D call. V lost 3 bases and J 5 bases, leaving 19 bases between the germline ends. Germline loops: CDR1 LNHDA, CDR2 SQIVND (reference sequence). The CDR3 totals 16 residues. As DNA, the CDR3 is TGTGCCAGTAGTATTGGGGTCGGGAGAAACATTTATGGCTACACCTTC. This translates into CASSIGVGRNIYGYTF. Together with reference TRBV19 and TRBJ1-2, the CDR3 gives the full variable domain: DGGITQSPKYLFRKEGQNVTLSCEQNLNHDAMYWYRQDPGQGLRLIYYSQIVNDFQKGDIAEGYSVSREKKESFPLTVTSAQKNPTAFYLCASSIGVGRNIYGYTFGSGTRLTVV.

V gene TRBV10-3 combines with J gene TRBJ1-4; 7 bases fit TRBD1. The CDR3 totals 14 residues. Unmatched junction bases numbered 9, after V lost 10 bases and J lost 4 bases. CDR1 and CDR2 from the germline V gene are ENHRY and SYGVKD. In DNA, the CDR3 is TGTGCCACTACAGGGGACAGTCTTAATGAAAAACTGTTTTTT. Protein: CATTGDSLNEKLFF.